This TCR beta chain was recorded in a study of shared clonotypes between healthy human individuals. Overall study results and limits: Naive subsets generally had larger estimated richness than memory subsets.

V was trimmed by 6 bases and J by 4 bases, leaving 13 bases between them. The CDR3 length is 13 residues. Germline V lookup: CDR1 MNHEY, CDR2 SMNVEV (reference sequence). Concerning this clone itself: The antigen remains unidentified.

The assay ran at deep level. Genomic DNA (from each subset) was split evenly across several immunoSEQ plates. The assay was immunoSEQ multiplex PCR, and TCRdb's table has in-frame clones only and misses some. Of approximately 640,000 clones listed, 90% are singletons. CD8 memory cells included CD45RO+ cells plus CCR7-negative CD45RA+ TemRA cells. The rearrangement links TRBV27 to TRBJ2-7; D remains ambiguous. What was sequenced was memory CD8+ T cells from PBMCs. The subset was: CD45RO+ cells pooled with CCR7-negative TemRA cells. The TCR sequence derives from a man aged 18 to 29 in good health. Some clones in this sample may be carry-over from other donors' samples. The CDR3 sequence is CASRPDLTYEQYF. CDR3 bases: TGTGCCAGCAGACCCGACCTCACTTACGAGCAGTACTTC.